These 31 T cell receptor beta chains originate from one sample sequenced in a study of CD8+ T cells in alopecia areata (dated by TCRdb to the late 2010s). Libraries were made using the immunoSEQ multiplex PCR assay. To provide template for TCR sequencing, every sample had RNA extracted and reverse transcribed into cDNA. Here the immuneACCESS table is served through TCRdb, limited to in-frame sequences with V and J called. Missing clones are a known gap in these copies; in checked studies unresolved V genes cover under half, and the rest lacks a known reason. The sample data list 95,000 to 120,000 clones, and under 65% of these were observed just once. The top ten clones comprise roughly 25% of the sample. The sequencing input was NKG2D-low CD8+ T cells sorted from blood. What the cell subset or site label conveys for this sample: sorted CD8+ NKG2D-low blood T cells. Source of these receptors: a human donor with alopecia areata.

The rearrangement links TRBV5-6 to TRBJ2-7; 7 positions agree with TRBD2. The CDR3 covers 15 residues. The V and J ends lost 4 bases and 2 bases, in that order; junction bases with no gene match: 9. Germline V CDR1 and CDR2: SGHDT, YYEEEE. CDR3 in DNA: TGTGCCAGCAGCCATCCCAGCGGGAAACCCTACGAGCAGTACTTC. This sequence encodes CASSHPSGKPYEQYF.

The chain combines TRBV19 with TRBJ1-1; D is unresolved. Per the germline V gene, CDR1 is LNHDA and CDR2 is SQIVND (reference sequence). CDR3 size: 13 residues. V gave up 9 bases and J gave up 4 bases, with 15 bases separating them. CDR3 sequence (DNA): TGTGCCAGCCTCCGCGTTCCGTCCACTGAAGCTTTCTTT. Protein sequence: CASLRVPSTEAFF.

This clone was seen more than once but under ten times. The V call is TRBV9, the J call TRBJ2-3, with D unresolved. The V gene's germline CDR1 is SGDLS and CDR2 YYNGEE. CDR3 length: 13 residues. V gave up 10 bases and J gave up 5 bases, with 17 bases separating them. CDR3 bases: TGTGCCGGTTCACCGGGCGGCGGAGATACGCAGTATTTT. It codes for CAGSPGGGDTQYF.

CDR3 loop: CASSLTSGEETQYF. In DNA form, the CDR3 reads TGTGCCAGCTCCTTGACTAGCGGAGAGGAGACCCAGTACTTC. The rearrangement uses TRBV25-1 and TRBJ2-5; 9 nucleotides agree with TRBD2. Unmatched junction bases numbered 9, after V lost 8 bases and J lost 5 bases. Per the germline V gene, CDR1 is MGHDK and CDR2 is SYGVNS. The CDR3 covers 14 residues.

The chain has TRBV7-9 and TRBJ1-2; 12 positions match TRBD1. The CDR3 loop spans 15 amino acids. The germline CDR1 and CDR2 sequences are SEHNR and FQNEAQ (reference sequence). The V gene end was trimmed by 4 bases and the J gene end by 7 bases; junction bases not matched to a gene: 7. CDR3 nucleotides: TGTGCCAGCAGCTCACCGGGACAGGGGGCCCGTGGCTACACCTTC. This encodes CASSSPGQGARGYTF.

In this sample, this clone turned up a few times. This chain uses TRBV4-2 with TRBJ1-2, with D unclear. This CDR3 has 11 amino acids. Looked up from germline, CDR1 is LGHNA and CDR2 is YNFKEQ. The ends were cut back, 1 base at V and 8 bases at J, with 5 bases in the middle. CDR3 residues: CASSQGRGYTF. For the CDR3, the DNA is TGTGCCAGCAGCCAAGGCAGGGGCTACACCTTC.

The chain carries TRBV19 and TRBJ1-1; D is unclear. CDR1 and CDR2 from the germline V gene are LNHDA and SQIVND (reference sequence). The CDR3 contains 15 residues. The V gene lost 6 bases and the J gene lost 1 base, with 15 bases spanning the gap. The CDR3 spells CASSQDPFTNTEAFF. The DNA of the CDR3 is TGTGCCAGTAGCCAAGACCCCTTTACGAACACTGAAGCTTTCTTT.

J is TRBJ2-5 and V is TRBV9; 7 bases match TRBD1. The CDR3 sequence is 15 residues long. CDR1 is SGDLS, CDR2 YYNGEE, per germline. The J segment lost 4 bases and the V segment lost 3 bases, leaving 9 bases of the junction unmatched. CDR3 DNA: TGTGCCAGCAGCGCTCTCGAGGGACAGCGAGAGACCCAGTACTTC. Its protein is CASSALEGQRETQYF.

This CDR3 is CASSERLAGEFF. The CDR3 DNA is TGTGCCAGCAGTGAAAGACTAGCGGGAGAGTTCTTC. The chain recombines TRBV2 with TRBJ2-1, with TRBD2 identical over 12 bases. The CDR3 is 12 residues long. V lost 2 bases to trimming and J lost 14 bases; unmatched junction nucleotides: 1. CDR1 is SNHLY, CDR2 FYNNEI, per germline.

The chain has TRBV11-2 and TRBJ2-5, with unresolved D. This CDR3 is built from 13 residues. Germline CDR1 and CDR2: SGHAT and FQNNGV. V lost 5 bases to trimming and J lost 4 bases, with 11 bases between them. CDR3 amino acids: CASSPPGRETQYF. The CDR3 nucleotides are TGTGCCAGCAGCCCCCCCGGGCGAGAGACCCAGTACTTC.

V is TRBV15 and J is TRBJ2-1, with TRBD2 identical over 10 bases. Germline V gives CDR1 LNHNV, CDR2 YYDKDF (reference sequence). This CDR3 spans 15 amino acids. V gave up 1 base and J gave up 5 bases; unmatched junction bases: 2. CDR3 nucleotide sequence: TGTGCCACCAGCAGAGGTAGCGGGAGGAACAATGAGCAGTTCTTC. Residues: CATSRGSGRNNEQFF.

The CDR3 is CALRGGEDEQYF. DNA of the CDR3: TGTGCCCTGAGGGGAGGGGAGGACGAGCAGTACTTC. The V gene is TRBV7-8, the J gene TRBJ2-7; TRBD2 matches 7 bases. CDR3 length: 12 residues. The V and J ends lost 11 bases and 5 bases, in that order; junction bases with no gene match: 9. Per germline, CDR1 SGHVS and CDR2 FQNEAQ.

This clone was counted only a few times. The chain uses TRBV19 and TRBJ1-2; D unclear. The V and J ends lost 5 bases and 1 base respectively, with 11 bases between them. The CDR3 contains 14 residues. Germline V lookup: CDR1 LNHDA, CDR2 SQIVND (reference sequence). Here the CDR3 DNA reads TGTGCCAGTAGTCCCGGACCGCTTAACTATGGCTACACCTTC. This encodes CASSPGPLNYGYTF.

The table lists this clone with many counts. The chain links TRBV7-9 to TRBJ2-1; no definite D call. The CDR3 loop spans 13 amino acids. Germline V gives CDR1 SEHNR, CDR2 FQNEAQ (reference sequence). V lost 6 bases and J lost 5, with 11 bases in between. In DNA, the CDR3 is TGTGCCAGCAGTTCTAGTGGCCACAATGAGCAGTTCTTC. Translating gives CASSSSGHNEQFF.

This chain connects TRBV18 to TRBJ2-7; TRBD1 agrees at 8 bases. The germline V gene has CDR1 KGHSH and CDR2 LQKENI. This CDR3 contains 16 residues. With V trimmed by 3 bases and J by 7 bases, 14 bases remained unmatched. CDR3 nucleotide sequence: TGTGCCAGCTCACCCGGCCGGGACAGGCCTTCTGGAGAGCAGTACTTC. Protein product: CASSPGRDRPSGEQYF.

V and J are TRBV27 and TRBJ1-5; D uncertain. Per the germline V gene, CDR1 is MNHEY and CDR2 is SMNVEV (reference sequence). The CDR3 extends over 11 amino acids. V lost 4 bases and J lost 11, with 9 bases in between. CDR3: CASSSGSAQHF. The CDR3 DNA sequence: TGTGCCAGCAGTTCGGGGTCGGCCCAGCATTTT.

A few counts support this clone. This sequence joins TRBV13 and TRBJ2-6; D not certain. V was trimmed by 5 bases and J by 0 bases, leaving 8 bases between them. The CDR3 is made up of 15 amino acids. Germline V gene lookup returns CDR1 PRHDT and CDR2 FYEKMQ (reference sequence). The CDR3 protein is CASSVGFSGANVLTF. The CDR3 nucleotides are TGTGCCAGCAGCGTTGGGTTCTCTGGGGCCAACGTCCTGACTTTC.

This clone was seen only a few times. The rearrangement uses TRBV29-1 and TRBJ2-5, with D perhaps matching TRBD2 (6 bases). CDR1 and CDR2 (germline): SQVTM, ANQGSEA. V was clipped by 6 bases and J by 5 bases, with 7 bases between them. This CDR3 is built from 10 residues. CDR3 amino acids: CSVGGETQYF. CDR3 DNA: TGCAGCGTCGGAGGGGAGACCCAGTACTTC.

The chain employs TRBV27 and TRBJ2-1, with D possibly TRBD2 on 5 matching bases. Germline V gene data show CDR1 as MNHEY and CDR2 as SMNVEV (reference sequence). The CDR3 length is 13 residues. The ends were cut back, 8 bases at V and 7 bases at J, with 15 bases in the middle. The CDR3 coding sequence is TGTGCCAGCGTGAGCGGAGGATGGAATGAGCAGTTCTTC. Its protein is CASVSGGWNEQFF.

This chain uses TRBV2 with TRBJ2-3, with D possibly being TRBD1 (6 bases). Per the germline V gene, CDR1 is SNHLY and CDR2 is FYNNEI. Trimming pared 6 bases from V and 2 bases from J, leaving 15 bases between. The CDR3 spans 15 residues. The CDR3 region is CASSGRTDLTDTQYF. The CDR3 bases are TGTGCCAGCAGCGGAAGGACAGACCTCACAGATACGCAGTATTTT.

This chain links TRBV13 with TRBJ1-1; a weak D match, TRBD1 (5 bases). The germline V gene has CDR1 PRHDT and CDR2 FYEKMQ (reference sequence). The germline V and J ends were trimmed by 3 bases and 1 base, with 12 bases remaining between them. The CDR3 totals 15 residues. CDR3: CASSLGGQGNTEAFF. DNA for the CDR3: TGTGCCAGCAGCTTGGGAGGACAAGGGAACACTGAAGCTTTCTTT. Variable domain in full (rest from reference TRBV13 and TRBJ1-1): AAGVIQSPRHLIKEKRETATLKCYPIPRHDTVYWYQQGPGQDPQFLISFYEKMQSDKGSIPDRFSAQQFSDYHSELNMSSLELGDSALYFCASSLGGQGNTEAFFGQGTRLTVV.

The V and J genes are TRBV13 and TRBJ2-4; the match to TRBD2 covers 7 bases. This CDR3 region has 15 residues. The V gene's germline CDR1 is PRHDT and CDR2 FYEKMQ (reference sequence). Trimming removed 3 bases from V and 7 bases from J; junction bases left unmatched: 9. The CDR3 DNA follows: TGTGCCAGCAGCTTCCCGGGAGGTAATCGGAACATTCAGTACTTC. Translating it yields CASSFPGGNRNIQYF.

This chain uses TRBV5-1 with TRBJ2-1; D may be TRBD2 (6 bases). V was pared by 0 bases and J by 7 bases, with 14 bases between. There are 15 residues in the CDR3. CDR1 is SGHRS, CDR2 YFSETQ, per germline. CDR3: CASSLGRGAVNEQFF. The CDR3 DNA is TGCGCCAGCAGCTTGGGGCGCGGGGCAGTGAATGAGCAGTTCTTC.

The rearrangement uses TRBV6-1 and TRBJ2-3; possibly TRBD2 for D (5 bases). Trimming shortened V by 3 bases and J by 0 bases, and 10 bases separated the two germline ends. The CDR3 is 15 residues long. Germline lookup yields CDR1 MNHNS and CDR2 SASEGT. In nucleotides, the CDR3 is TGTGCCAGCAGTGACGGGGTAGGAAGCACAGATACGCAGTATTTT. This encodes CASSDGVGSTDTQYF.

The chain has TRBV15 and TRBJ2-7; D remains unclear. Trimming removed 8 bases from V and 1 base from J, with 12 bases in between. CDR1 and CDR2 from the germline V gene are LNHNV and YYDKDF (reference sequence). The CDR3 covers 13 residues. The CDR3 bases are TGTGCCACCCGTGGGTCCCTGTCCTACGAGCAGTACTTC. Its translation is CATRGSLSYEQYF.

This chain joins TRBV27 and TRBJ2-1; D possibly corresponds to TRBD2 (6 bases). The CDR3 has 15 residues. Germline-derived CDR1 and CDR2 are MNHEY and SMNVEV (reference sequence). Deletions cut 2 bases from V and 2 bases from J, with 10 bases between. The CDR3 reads CASSLNGGAYNEQFF. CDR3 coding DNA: TGTGCCAGCAGTTTAAACGGAGGGGCCTACAATGAGCAGTTCTTC.

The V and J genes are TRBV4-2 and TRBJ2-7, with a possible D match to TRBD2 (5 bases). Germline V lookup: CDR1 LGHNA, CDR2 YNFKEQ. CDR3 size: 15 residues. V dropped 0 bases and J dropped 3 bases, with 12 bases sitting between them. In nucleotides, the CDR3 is TGTGCCAGCAGCCAAGAGAGAGGACTGATCTACGAGCAGTACTTC. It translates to CASSQERGLIYEQYF.

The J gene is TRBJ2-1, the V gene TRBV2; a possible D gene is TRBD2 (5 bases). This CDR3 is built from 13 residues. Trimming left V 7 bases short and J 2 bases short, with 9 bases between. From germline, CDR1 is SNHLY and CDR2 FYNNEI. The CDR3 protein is CASIGVPYNEQFF. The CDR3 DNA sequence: TGTGCCAGCATCGGGGTACCCTACAATGAGCAGTTCTTC.

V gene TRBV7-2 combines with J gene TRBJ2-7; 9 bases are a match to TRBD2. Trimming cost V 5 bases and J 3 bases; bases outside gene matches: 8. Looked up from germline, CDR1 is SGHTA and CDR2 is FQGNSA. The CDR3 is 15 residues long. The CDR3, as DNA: TGTGCCAGCAGCCCACCGACTAGCGGTAACTACGAGCAGTACTTC. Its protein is CASSPPTSGNYEQYF.

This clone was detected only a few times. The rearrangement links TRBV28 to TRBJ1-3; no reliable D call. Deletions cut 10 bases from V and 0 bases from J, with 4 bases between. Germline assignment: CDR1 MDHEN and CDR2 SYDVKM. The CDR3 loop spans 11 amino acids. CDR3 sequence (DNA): TGTGCCACACACTCTGGAAACACCATATATTTT. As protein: CATHSGNTIYF.

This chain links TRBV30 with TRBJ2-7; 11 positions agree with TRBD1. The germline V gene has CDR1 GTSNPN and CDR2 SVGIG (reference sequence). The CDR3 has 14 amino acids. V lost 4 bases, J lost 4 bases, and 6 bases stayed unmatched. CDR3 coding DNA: TGTGCCTGGACCCACGGGACAGGGGGTTACGAGCAGTACTTC. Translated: CAWTHGTGGYEQYF.